This T cell receptor (beta chain) comes out of a study of blood T cell repertoires in COVID-19. For the study at large: Specimens from acute and convalescent COVID-19 originated in the United States, Italy and Spain.

Germline assignment: CDR1 KGHSH and CDR2 LQKENI. V lost 0 bases, J lost 6 bases, and 8 bases lay in between. This CDR3 comprises 13 residues. Sequenced by immunoSEQ multiplex PCR; TCRdb stores in-frame clones only, minus some. The table lists some 260,000 clones, about 90% of them singletons. Sequencing was done on a sample of PBMCs or T cells enriched from blood (not recorded which). The TCR sequence derives from a woman younger than 45 with acute COVID-19. This sequence joins TRBV18 and TRBJ1-1; TRBD1 might be the D (5 bases). CDR3 sequence: CASSPPRGSEAFF. The CDR3 nucleotides are TGTGCCAGCTCACCACCGCGGGGCTCTGAAGCTTTCTTT.